This T cell receptor beta chain comes out of a study of blood T cell repertoires in COVID-19. Study in general: Donors in the United States, Italy and Spain gave samples during acute or convalescent COVID-19. T cells, B-cell-depleted T cells, or PBMCs provided the cDNA or gDNA that served as material.

Authors' analysis steps: Scientists estimated how many nucleated cells there were by amplifying reference gene primers. Sequencing was performed with immunoSEQ multiplex PCR; in TCRdb, only in-frame clones are kept and a portion is missing. V, J and clone size are those of that table, while D and trimming were read from the DNA. The sample shows roughly 40,000 clones, roughly 84% of them seen only once. Germline V gene data show CDR1 as LNHNV and CDR2 as YYDKDF (reference sequence). The CDR3 extends over 15 amino acids. The germline V and J ends were trimmed by 5 bases and 4 bases, with 18 bases remaining between them.

This chain links TRBV15 with TRBJ2-7, with D tentatively TRBD1 (5 bases). The specimen sequenced was peripheral blood. This sequence originates from a human donor in a cohort sampled during active COVID-19. The CDR3 sequence: CATSPSGAGAYEQYF. In nucleotides, the CDR3 is TGTGCCACCAGCCCCTCTGGGGCAGGAGCGTACGAGCAGTACTTC.